This T cell receptor beta chain was obtained from a study of T cell responses to AZD1222 COVID-19 vaccine. Germline V lookup: CDR1 MNHEY, CDR2 SVGEGT. The CDR3 is 15 amino acids. Trimming removed 4 bases from V and 1 base from J; junction bases left unmatched: 0. Produced via immunoSEQ multiplex PCR; TCRdb's table is partial and in-frame only. The sample consists of approximately 100,000 clones, roughly 89% of them appearing once. Details on this clone: Its antigen is unknown.

Overall study findings and caveats: A rise in Spike-specific TCR breadth and depth followed two AZD1222 doses. Reportedly, nearly half of unique spike TCRs recognized epitopes outside B.1.351/B.1.1.7 mutations. Baseline seropositivity characterized only 5 or 6 AZD1222 recipients.

The sequence was obtained from an adult in good health. J is TRBJ2-3 and V is TRBV6-2 or TRBV6-3, with 12 bases that match TRBD2. The starting material was peripheral blood, obtained on day 0 of AZD1222 vaccination. As DNA, the CDR3 is TGTGCCAGCAGTTGGACTAGCGGGGGCACAGATACGCAGTATTTT. Residues: CASSWTSGGTDTQYF.